The rows below give T cell receptor beta chains drawn from one sample of a study of T cell responses to AZD1222 COVID-19 vaccine. TCRdb keeps only in-frame clones here, not all; method: immunoSEQ multiplex PCR. Of roughly 120,000 clones listed, roughly nine tenths are singletons. The sample here was peripheral blood, taken on day 0 of AZD1222 vaccination. The receptors were sampled from an adult in good health. Both conserved end residues are part of each CDR3. A D gene is named only where the DNA matches it firmly. Expanded clones get a size class; other rows say once, few or many, or leave the size out.

V: TRBV20-1; D: NA; J: TRBJ2-1; size: once; CDR3: CSARPQFEQFF; DNA: TGCAGTGCTAGACCCCAGTTTGAGCAGTTCTTC
V: TRBV30; D: NA; J: TRBJ1-1; size: NA; CDR3: CAWSEGNTEAFF; DNA: TGTGCCTGGAGTGAGGGGAACACTGAAGCTTTCTTT
V: TRBV28; D: NA; J: TRBJ2-7; size: NA; CDR3: CASRLTAGGAYEQYF; DNA: TGTGCCAGCAGGCTTACCGCAGGGGGGGCCTACGAGCAGTACTTC
V: TRBV28; D: NA; J: TRBJ2-7; size: NA; CDR3: CASRRRGQRIHEQYF; DNA: TGTGCCAGCAGACGAAGGGGACAACGCATCCACGAGCAGTACTTC
V: TRBV2; D: NA; J: TRBJ2-3; size: once; CDR3: CASSLERRGTDTQYF; DNA: TGTGCCAGCAGTCTCGAGAGGAGGGGCACAGATACGCAGTATTTT
V: TRBV7-6; D: NA; J: TRBJ2-7; size: NA; CDR3: CASSSRRSYEQYF; DNA: TGTGCCAGCAGCTCCCGACGGTCCTACGAGCAGTACTTC
V: TRBV5-1; D: NA; J: TRBJ2-2; size: NA; CDR3: CASSSNTGELFF; DNA: TGCGCCAGCAGCTCGAACACCGGGGAGCTGTTTTTT
V: TRBV24-1; D: NA; J: TRBJ2-5; size: NA; CDR3: CATSDSLLDRALGQTQYF; DNA: TGTGCCACCAGTGATTCTCTACTCGACAGAGCCCTAGGTCAGACCCAGTACTTC
V: TRBV7-2; D: NA; J: TRBJ2-7; size: NA; CDR3: CASSLRDTLYEQYF; DNA: TGTGCCAGCAGCTTAAGGGACACTCTCTACGAGCAGTACTTC
V: TRBV29-1; D: TRBD1; J: TRBJ1-5; size: NA; CDR3: CSVALTGGGNQPQHF; DNA: TGCAGCGTTGCTCTGACAGGGGGCGGCAATCAGCCCCAGCATTTT
V: TRBV5-1; D: TRBD2; J: TRBJ2-7; size: NA; CDR3: CASSLGLAGLSYEQYF; DNA: TGCGCCAGCAGCTTGGGACTAGCGGGACTTTCCTACGAGCAGTACTTC